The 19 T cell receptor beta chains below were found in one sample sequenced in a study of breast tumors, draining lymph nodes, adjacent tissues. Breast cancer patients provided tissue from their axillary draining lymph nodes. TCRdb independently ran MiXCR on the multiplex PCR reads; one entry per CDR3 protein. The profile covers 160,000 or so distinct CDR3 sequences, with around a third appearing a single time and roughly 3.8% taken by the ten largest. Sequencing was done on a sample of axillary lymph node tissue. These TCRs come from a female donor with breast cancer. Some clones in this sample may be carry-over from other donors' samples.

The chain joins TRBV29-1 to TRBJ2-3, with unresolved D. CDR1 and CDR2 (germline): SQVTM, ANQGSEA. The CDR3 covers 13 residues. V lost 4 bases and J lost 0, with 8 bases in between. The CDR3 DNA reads TGCAGCGTTGGTGGGCCGAGCACAGATACGCAGTATTTT. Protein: CSVGGPSTDTQYF.

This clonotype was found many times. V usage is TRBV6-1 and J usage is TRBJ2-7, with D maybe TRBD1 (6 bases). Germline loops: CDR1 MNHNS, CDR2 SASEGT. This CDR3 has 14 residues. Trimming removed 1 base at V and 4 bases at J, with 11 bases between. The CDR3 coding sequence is TGTGCCAGCAGTGAAGGGGGGCAGGGGTACGAGCAGTACTTC. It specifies CASSEGGQGYEQYF.

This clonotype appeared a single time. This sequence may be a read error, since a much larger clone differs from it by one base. The CDR3 bases are TGTGCCAGCCGACTTCCCTACGAGCAGTACTTC. Encoded protein: CASRLPYEQYF. The chain combines TRBV2 with TRBJ2-7; no reliable D call. The germline V and J ends were trimmed by 8 bases and 2 bases, with 7 bases remaining between them. CDR1 is SNHLY, CDR2 FYNNEI, per germline. The CDR3 extends over 11 amino acids. Drawing the rest from reference TRBV2 and TRBJ2-7, the complete variable domain is EPEVTQTPSHQVTQMGQEVILRCVPISNHLYFYWYRQILGQKVEFLVSFYNNEISEKSEIFDDQFSVERPDGSNFTLKIRSTKLEDSAMYFCASRLPYEQYFGPGTRLTVT.

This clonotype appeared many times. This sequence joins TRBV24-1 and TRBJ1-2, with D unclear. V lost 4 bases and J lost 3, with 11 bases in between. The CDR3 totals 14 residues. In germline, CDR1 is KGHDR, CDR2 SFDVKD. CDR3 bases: TGTGCCACCAGTGACAGAAGGAGGGACTATGGCTACACCTTC. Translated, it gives CATSDRRRDYGYTF.

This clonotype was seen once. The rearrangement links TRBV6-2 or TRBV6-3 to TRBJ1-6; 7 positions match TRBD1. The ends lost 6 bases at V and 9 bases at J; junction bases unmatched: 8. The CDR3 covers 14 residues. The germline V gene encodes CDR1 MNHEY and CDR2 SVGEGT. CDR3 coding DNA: TGTGCCAGCAGCCCGGGACAGCCCCCTTCACCCCTCCACTTT. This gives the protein CASSPGQPPSPLHF.

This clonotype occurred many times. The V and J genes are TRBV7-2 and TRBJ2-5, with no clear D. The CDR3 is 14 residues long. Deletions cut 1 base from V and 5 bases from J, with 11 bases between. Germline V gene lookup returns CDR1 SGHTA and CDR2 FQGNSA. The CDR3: CASSLDPRTETQYF. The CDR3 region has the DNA TGTGCCAGCAGCTTAGACCCCCGAACGGAGACCCAGTACTTC.

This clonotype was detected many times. The CDR3 is CASSSSFVETQYF. For the CDR3, the DNA is TGTGCCAGCAGTTCATCCTTTGTGGAGACCCAGTACTTC. This sequence joins TRBV28 and TRBJ2-5; no clear D. From germline, CDR1 is MDHEN and CDR2 SYDVKM. V was cut by 4 bases and J by 5 bases, with 11 bases left in between. The CDR3 contains 13 residues.

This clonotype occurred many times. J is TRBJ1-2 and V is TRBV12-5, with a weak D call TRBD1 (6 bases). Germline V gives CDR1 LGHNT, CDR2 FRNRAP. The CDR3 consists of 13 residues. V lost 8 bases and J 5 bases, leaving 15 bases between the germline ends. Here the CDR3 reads CASSPGQTYGYTF. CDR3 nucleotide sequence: TGTGCTAGTTCCCCCGGACAGACATATGGCTACACCTTC.

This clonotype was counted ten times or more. The CDR3 bases are TGTGCCAGCAGCCCTCGGACAGGGTTCGGCAATGAGCAGTTCTTC. Translation gives CASSPRTGFGNEQFF. The rearrangement joins TRBV11-2 to TRBJ2-1; TRBD1 matches 8 bases. The germline V gene encodes CDR1 SGHAT and CDR2 FQNNGV. V dropped 5 bases and J dropped 6; count of bases not matched to a gene: 9. CDR3 size: 15 residues.

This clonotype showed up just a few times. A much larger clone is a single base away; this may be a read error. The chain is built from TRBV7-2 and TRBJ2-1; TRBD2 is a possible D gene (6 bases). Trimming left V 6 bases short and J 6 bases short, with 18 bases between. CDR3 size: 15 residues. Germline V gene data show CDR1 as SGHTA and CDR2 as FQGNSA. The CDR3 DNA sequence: TGTGCCAGCAGAACCGCCGGGAGCCCCCCCAATGAGCAGTTCTTC. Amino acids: CASRTAGSPPNEQFF. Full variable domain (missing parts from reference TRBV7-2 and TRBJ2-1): GAGVSQSPSNKVTEKGKDVELRCDPISGHTALYWYRQSLGQGLEFLIYFQGNSAPDKSGLPSDRFSAERTGGSVSTLTIQRTQQEDSAVYLCASRTAGSPPNEQFFGPGTRLTVL.

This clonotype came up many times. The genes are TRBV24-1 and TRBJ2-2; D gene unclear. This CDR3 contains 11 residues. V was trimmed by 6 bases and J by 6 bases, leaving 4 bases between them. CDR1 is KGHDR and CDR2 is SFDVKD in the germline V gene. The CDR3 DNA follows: TGTGCCACCAGTTATGCCGGGGAGCTGTTTTTT. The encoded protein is CATSYAGELFF.

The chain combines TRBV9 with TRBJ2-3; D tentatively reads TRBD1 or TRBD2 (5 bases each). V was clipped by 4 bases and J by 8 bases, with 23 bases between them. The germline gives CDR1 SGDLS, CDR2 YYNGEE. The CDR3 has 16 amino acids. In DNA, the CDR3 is TGTGCCAGCAGCCTAAACCGGGACGGCGCATTAGGTACGCAGTATTTT. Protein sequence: CASSLNRDGALGTQYF.

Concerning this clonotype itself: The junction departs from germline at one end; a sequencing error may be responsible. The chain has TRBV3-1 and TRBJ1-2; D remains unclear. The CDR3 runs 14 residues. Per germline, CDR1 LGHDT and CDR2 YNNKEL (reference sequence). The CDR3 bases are TGTGCCGGCAGCCCGGACGGAGCTAACTATGGCCACACCTTC. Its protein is CAGSPDGANYGHTF.

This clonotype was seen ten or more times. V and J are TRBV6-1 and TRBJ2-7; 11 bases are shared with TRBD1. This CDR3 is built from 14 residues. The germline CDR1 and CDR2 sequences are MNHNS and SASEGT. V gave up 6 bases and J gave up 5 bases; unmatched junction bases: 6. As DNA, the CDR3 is TGTGCCAGCAGCACGGGACAGGGGGTCCACGAGCAGTACTTC. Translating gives CASSTGQGVHEQYF.

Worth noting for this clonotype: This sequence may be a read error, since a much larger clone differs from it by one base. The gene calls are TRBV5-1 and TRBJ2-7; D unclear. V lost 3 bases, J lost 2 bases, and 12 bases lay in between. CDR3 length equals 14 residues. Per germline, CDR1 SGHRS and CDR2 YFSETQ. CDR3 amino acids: CASSSDGKTYEQYF. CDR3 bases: TGCGCCAGCAGCTCGGATGGGAAAACCTACGAGCAGTACTTC.

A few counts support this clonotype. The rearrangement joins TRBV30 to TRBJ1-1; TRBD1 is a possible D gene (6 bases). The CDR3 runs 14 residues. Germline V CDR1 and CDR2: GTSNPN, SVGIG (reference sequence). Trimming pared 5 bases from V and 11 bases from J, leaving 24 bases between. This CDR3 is CAWYRDIRDPGAFF. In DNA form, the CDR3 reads TGTGCCTGGTACCGGGACATAAGGGACCCGGGGGCTTTCTTT.

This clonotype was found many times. CDR3 coding DNA: TGCAGTGCTAGACAGGGAGCAACTAATGAAAAACTGTTTTTT. Its translation is CSARQGATNEKLFF. The chain is built from TRBV20-1 and TRBJ1-4, with D possibly matching TRBD1 (5 bases). Germline CDR1 DFQATT, CDR2 SNEGSKA (reference sequence). V lost 2 bases and J 0 bases, leaving 7 bases between the germline ends. The CDR3 is made up of 14 amino acids.

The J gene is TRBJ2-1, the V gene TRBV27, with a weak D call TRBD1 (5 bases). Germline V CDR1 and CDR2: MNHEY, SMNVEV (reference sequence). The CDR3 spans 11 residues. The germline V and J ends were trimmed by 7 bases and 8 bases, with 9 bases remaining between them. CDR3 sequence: CASTRGYEQFF. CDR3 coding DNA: TGTGCCAGCACAAGGGGATATGAGCAGTTCTTC.

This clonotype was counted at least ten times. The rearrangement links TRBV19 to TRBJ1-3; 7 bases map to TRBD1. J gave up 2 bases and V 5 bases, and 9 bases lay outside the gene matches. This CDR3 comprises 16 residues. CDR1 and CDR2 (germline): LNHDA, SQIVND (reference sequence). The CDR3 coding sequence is TGTGCCAGTAGTTTTCTTCCAGGGGGAGCTGGAAACACCATATATTTT. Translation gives CASSFLPGGAGNTIYF.